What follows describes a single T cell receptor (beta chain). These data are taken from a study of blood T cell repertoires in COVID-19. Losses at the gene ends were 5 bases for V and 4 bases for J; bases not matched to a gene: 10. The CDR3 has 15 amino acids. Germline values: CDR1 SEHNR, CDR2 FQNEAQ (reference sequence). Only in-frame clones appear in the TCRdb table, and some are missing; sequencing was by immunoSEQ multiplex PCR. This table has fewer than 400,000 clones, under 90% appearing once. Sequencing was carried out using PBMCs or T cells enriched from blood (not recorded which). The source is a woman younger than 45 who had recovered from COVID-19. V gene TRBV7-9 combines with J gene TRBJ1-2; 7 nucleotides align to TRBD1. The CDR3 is CASSAGTEFGYGYTF. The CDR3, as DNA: TGTGCCAGCAGCGCCGGGACAGAGTTCGGCTATGGCTACACCTTC.